The 17 T cell receptor beta chains presented below share a single source sample, sequenced in a study of a mutant IDH1 vaccine in newly diagnosed glioma. Time point indicated: baseline, week 1 (first vaccination visit). Treatment given: pre-vaccination baseline after standard-of-care therapy. The protocol was immunoSEQ multiplex PCR, while the TCRdb copy is restricted to in-frame clones and leaves out a portion. The table has roughly 34,000 clones, about three quarters seen once; the top ten hold around 9.5%. This specimen was peripheral blood mononuclear cells (PBMCs), taken from a glioma patient treated with radiotherapy, temozolomide or both. The receptors originated from a man aged 50 or older with glioma. Some clones in this sample may be carry-over from other donors' samples.

The V and J genes are TRBV27 and TRBJ2-3; possible D gene TRBD1, 6 bases. The CDR3 spans 15 residues. The ends were cut back, 2 bases at V and 1 base at J, with 10 bases in the middle. Per germline, CDR1 MNHEY and CDR2 SMNVEV (reference sequence). CDR3 sequence reads: CASSLGPGGTDTQYF. As DNA, the CDR3 is TGTGCCAGCAGTTTAGGGCCAGGGGGCACAGATACGCAGTATTTT.

The chain couples TRBV6-1 to TRBJ2-5, with 10 bases lining up with TRBD2. Trimming at V came to 6 bases and at J to 5 bases, leaving 3 bases not matched to a gene. The V gene's germline CDR1 is MNHNS and CDR2 SASEGT. The CDR3 extends over 13 amino acids. The CDR3 here is CASRTSGVETQYF. The DNA for the CDR3 is TGTGCCAGCAGAACTAGCGGGGTGGAGACCCAGTACTTC.

This clone has a single count. This rearrangement joins TRBV15 to TRBJ1-5, with 8 bases that match TRBD1. Germline V gives CDR1 LNHNV, CDR2 YYDKDF (reference sequence). The CDR3 has 16 residues. V trimming: 1 base; J trimming: 5 bases; junction bases outside the gene matches: 7. As DNA, the CDR3 is TGTGCCACCAGCAGAGGTGACAGGGGATGGGATCAGCCCCAGCATTTT. Translated: CATSRGDRGWDQPQHF.

The rearrangement joins TRBV4-3 to TRBJ1-5; no definite D call. The CDR3 runs to 14 residues. Germline V gene lookup returns CDR1 LGHNA and CDR2 YSLEER. The V gene lost 0 bases and the J gene lost 7 bases, with 10 bases spanning the gap. CDR3 nucleotides: TGCGCCAGCAGCCAAGATTTCAGATCGCAGCCCCAGCATTTT. Its translation is CASSQDFRSQPQHF.

V is TRBV19 and J is TRBJ2-2, with TRBD2 matching 12 bases. CDR1 LNHDA and CDR2 SQIVND come from the germline V gene (reference sequence). With V trimmed by 5 bases and J by 7 bases, 11 bases remained unmatched. The CDR3 is made up of 17 amino acids. In DNA, the CDR3 is TGTGCCAGTAGTCCCCGGCGACTAGCGGGAGTTTTCGGGGAGCTGTTTTTT. Amino acid sequence: CASSPRRLAGVFGELFF.

The chain combines TRBV6-1 with TRBJ2-7; 10 bases align to TRBD2. CDR3 length: 14 amino acids. Germline lookup yields CDR1 MNHNS and CDR2 SASEGT. The ends lost 7 bases at V and 2 bases at J; junction bases unmatched: 5. CDR3 sequence (DNA): TGTGCCAGCACCCGGACTAGCGGAACCTACGAGCAGTACTTC. It encodes CASTRTSGTYEQYF.

V usage is TRBV27 and J usage is TRBJ1-5, with unresolved D. Trimming left V 3 bases short and J 4 bases short, with 13 bases between. The germline gives CDR1 MNHEY, CDR2 SMNVEV (reference sequence). The CDR3 is made up of 15 amino acids. The CDR3 sequence: CASSLKWPANQPQHF. The CDR3 coding sequence is TGTGCCAGCAGTTTGAAGTGGCCAGCAAATCAGCCCCAGCATTTT.

The chain is built from TRBV6-5 and TRBJ1-5; the D gene is possibly TRBD1 (6 bases). CDR3 length: 13 residues. The V gene lost 6 bases and the J gene lost 5 bases, with 11 bases spanning the gap. Germline assignment: CDR1 MNHEY and CDR2 SVGAGI. CDR3: CASSEDSHQPQHF. The CDR3 DNA reads as TGTGCCAGCAGCGAGGACAGTCATCAGCCCCAGCATTTT.

The rearrangement uses TRBV7-9 and TRBJ1-1; the D gene is possibly TRBD1 (6 bases). Deletions cut 1 base from V and 0 bases from J, with 6 bases between. Germline CDR1 is SEHNR and CDR2 is FQNEAQ (reference sequence). This CDR3 contains 14 residues. CDR3 DNA sequence: TGTGCCAGCAGCTTAGGACAGGTGAACACTGAAGCTTTCTTT. Residues: CASSLGQVNTEAFF.

The chain links TRBV5-1 to TRBJ2-3; 8 positions agree with TRBD2. The germline CDR1 and CDR2 sequences are SGHRS and YFSETQ. Trimming removed 3 bases from V and 0 bases from J; junction bases left unmatched: 3. This CDR3 is built from 15 residues. The CDR3 nucleotides are TGCGCCAGCAGCTCCTCGGGGGGGAGCACAGATACGCAGTATTTT. Its protein is CASSSSGGSTDTQYF.

This clone occurred once. The chain employs TRBV29-1 and TRBJ2-7, with a tentative D call TRBD2 (5 bases). The germline gives CDR1 SQVTM, CDR2 ANQGSEA. CDR3 length: 14 amino acids. The V end lost 3 bases, the J end lost 0 bases, and 12 bases lay between the germline ends. In DNA, the CDR3 is TGCAGCGTTGAGTTTAGCGAGAGCTCCTACGAGCAGTACTTC. Amino acid sequence: CSVEFSESSYEQYF.

The sample holds one count of this clone. This CDR3 is CASSDPGEQYF. The CDR3 coding sequence is TGTGCCAGCAGTGACCCCGGAGAGCAGTACTTC. The chain links TRBV6-1 to TRBJ2-7; no definite D call. The CDR3 sequence is 11 residues long. Looked up from germline, CDR1 is MNHNS and CDR2 is SASEGT. Trimming shortened V by 3 bases and J by 7 bases, and 7 bases separated the two germline ends.

This clone was seen only a few times. This chain connects TRBV5-8 to TRBJ1-5; D not resolved. This CDR3 spans 13 amino acids. Germline V CDR1 and CDR2: SGHTS, YDEGEE. V dropped 2 bases and J dropped 5 bases, with 8 bases sitting between them. CDR3 in DNA: TGTGCCAGCAGCTTCAGGTCTGATCAGCCCCAGCATTTT. Its translation: CASSFRSDQPQHF.

This sequence joins TRBV30 and TRBJ1-5; 8 bases line up with TRBD1. Germline CDR1 reads GTSNPN; CDR2 reads SVGIG (reference sequence). The CDR3 is made up of 12 amino acids. With V trimmed by 6 bases and J by 7 bases, 5 bases remained unmatched. CDR3 nucleotides: TGTGCCTGTTCAGGGGGCACGCAGCCCCAGCATTTT. Its translation is CACSGGTQPQHF.

The chain is built from TRBV28 and TRBJ1-5; unclear D gene. Trimming took off 6 bases at V and 7 bases at J, with 10 bases between the two ends. This CDR3 has 12 amino acids. CDR1 MDHEN and CDR2 SYDVKM come from the germline V gene. The CDR3: CASRQELQPQHF. As DNA, the CDR3 is TGTGCCAGCAGGCAAGAACTACAGCCCCAGCATTTT. The variable domain in full, completed from reference TRBV28 and TRBJ1-5, reads DVKVTQSSRYLVKRTGEKVFLECVQDMDHENMFWYRQDPGLGLRLIYFSYDVKMKEKGDIPEGYSVSREKKERFSLILESASTNQTSMYLCASRQELQPQHFGDGTRLSIL.

J is TRBJ2-1 and V is TRBV5-6; D not resolved. The CDR3 runs 12 residues. Trimming left V 5 bases short and J 6 bases short, with 9 bases between. Per germline, CDR1 SGHDT and CDR2 YYEEEE. CDR3 DNA: TGTGCCAGCAGGCGCACAAGCAATGAGCAGTTCTTC. This translates into CASRRTSNEQFF.

V gene TRBV11-2 combines with J gene TRBJ2-7; D may be TRBD1 or TRBD2 (6 bases each). V was cut by 2 bases and J by 6 bases, with 14 bases left in between. This CDR3 region has 14 residues. Germline V gene data show CDR1 as SGHAT and CDR2 as FQNNGV. This CDR3 reads CASSLLVGGGEQYF. The DNA of the CDR3 is TGTGCCAGCAGCTTATTGGTCGGAGGGGGCGAGCAGTACTTC.